This TCR beta chain came from a study of CD8 T cells in Susac syndrome. CDR1 and CDR2 from the germline V gene are SGHTA and FQGNSA. This CDR3 comprises 18 residues. The V gene end was trimmed by 5 bases and the J gene end by 8 bases; junction bases not matched to a gene: 18. Study-level results: As the study acknowledged, the number of individuals in its TCR sequencing and HLA analysis was relatively small.

Healthy donors served as the controls. They were matched for age and sex. CD8+ and CD4+ T cells were negatively isolated; TEMRA cells were FACS-enriched. Reverse transcription of roughly 0.5 to 1 ug RNA was performed with random hexamers. Amplification of TCR beta CDR3 used immunoSEQ multiplex PCR across 54 Vbeta and 13 Jbeta. One entry per CDR3 protein, called by TCRdb with MiXCR from the immunoSEQ multiplex PCR reads. Of 55,000 to 70,000 distinct CDR3 sequences listed, more than 85% are singletons. As concerns this clonotype: Its antigen is still unknown.

This clonotype was sampled from a human donor in good health. The chain couples TRBV7-2 to TRBJ1-6; 7 bases line up with TRBD1. The specimen sequenced was CD8+ T cells from PBMCs. The CDR3 sequence is CASSAGKSGTVYYSPLHF. CDR3 in DNA: TGTGCCAGCAGCGCGGGGAAATCCGGGACAGTGTATTATTCACCCCTCCACTTT.